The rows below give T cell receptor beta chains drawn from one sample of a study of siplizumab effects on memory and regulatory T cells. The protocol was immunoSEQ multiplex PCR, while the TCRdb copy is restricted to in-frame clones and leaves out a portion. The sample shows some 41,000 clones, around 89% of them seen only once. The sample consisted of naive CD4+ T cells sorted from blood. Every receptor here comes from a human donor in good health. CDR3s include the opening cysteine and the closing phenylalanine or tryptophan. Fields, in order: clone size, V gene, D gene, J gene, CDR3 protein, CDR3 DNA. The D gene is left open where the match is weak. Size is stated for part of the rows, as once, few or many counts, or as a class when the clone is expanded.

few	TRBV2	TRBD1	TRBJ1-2	CASSKDREGYTF	TGTGCCAGCAGTAAGGACAGGGAGGGCTACACCTTC
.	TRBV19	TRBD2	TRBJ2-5	CASSPGTGGETQYF	TGTGCCAGTAGCCCGGGAACGGGGGGGGAGACCCAGTACTTC
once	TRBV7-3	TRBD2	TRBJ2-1	CASSNGLAAYNEQFF	TGTGCCAGCAGCAACGGACTAGCGGCCTACAATGAGCAGTTCTTC
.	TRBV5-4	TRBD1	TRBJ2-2	CASSLNRGQTGELFF	TGTGCCAGCAGCTTGAACAGGGGGCAGACCGGGGAGCTGTTTTTT
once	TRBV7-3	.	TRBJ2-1	CASSLGPGYNEQFF	TGTGCCAGCAGCTTAGGTCCTGGCTACAATGAGCAGTTCTTC
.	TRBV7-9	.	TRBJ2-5	CASSSTSHETQYF	TGTGCCAGCAGCTCGACTAGTCATGAGACCCAGTACTTC
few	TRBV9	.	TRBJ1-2	CASSPRRAPNYGYTF	TGTGCCAGCAGCCCCCGGAGGGCTCCAAACTATGGCTACACCTTC
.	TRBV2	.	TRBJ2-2	CASSEGRVLTGELFF	TGTGCCAGCAGTGAAGGCAGGGTACTTACCGGGGAGCTGTTTTTT
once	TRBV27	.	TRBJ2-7	CASSLAGIYEQYF	TGTGCCAGCAGTTTGGCGGGGATCTACGAGCAGTACTTC
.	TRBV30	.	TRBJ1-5	CAWSPGGWQPQHF	TGTGCCTGGAGTCCGGGGGGGTGGCAGCCCCAGCATTTT
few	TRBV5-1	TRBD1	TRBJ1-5	CASSSVPGQGPNQPQHF	TGCGCCAGCAGCTCTGTCCCGGGACAGGGTCCCAATCAGCCCCAGCATTTT
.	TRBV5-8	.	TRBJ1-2	CASSLDGAFNYGYTF	TGTGCCAGCAGCTTGGATGGGGCGTTTAACTATGGCTACACCTTC
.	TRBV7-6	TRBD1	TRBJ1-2	CASSKQGQGNYGYTF	TGTGCCAGCAGCAAGCAGGGACAGGGGAACTATGGCTACACCTTC
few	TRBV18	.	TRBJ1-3	CASSPPFQSSGNTIYF	TGTGCCAGCTCACCACCGTTCCAGAGCTCTGGAAACACCATATATTTT
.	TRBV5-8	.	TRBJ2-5	CASSSRQGGETQYF	TGTGCCAGCAGCTCCCGACAAGGAGGGGAGACCCAGTACTTC
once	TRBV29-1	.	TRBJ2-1	CSVEATGTLAYNEQFF	TGCAGCGTTGAAGCGACCGGGACATTAGCCTACAATGAGCAGTTCTTC
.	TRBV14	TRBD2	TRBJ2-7	CASSQEGSSGILGEQYF	TGTGCCAGCAGCCAAGAAGGGTCTAGCGGGATATTGGGCGAGCAGTACTTC
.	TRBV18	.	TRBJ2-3	CASSPRMDLRTDTQYF	TGTGCCAGCTCACCCCGGATGGACTTACGCACAGATACGCAGTATTTT
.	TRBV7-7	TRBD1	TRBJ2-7	CASSLDRGYEQYF	TGTGCCAGCAGCCTGGACAGGGGTTACGAGCAGTACTTC
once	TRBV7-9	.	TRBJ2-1	CASRQNTLNEQFF	TGTGCCAGCAGGCAAAATACCCTCAATGAGCAGTTCTTC
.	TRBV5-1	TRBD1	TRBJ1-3	CASSPGQNSGNTIYF	TGCGCCAGCAGCCCGGGACAGAACTCTGGAAACACCATATATTTT
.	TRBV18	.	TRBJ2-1	CASSPWTATTSYNEQFF	TGTGCCAGCTCACCCTGGACAGCGACGACCTCCTACAATGAGCAGTTCTTC
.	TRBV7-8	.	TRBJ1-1	CASSPYKAEAFF	TGTGCCAGCAGCCCTTATAAAGCTGAAGCTTTCTTT
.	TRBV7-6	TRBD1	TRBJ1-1	CASSLGQGGNTEAFF	TGTGCCAGCAGCTTGGGGCAGGGGGGGAACACTGAAGCTTTCTTT
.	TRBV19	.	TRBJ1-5	CASNNRAQPQHF	TGTGCCAGTAACAACAGAGCTCAGCCCCAGCATTTT
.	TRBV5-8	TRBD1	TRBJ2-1	CASSKGQGTTYNEQFF	TGTGCCAGCAGTAAAGGACAGGGGACGACCTACAATGAGCAGTTCTTC
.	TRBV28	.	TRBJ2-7	CASSQTGYDEQYF	TGTGCCAGCAGCCAGACGGGTTACGACGAGCAGTACTTC
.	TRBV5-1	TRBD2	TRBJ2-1	CASTGLAGRANEQFF	TGCGCCAGCACGGGACTAGCGGGACGCGCCAATGAGCAGTTCTTC
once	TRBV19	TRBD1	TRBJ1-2	CASRRQGANYGYTF	TGTGCCAGTAGGAGACAGGGGGCGAACTATGGCTACACCTTC
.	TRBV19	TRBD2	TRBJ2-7	CASRASGSVYEQYF	TGTGCCAGTAGGGCTAGCGGGAGTGTCTACGAGCAGTACTTC
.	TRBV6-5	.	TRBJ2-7	CASRRGTVGEQYF	TGTGCCAGCAGGAGAGGGACCGTTGGCGAGCAGTACTTC
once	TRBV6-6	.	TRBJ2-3	CASSYPPEQNTQYF	TGTGCCAGCAGTTACCCGCCTGAGCAAAATACGCAGTATTTT
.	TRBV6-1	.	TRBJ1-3	CASLWEGNTIYF	TGTGCCAGCCTCTGGGAAGGAAACACCATATATTTT
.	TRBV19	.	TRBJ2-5	CASSFQGETQYF	TGTGCCAGTAGTTTCCAGGGTGAGACCCAGTACTTC
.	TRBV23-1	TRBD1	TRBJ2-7	CASSHEDRVGLSAYEQYF	TGCGCCAGCAGTCACGAGGACAGGGTTGGACTTAGTGCCTACGAGCAGTACTTC
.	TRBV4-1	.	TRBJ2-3	CASSHPPIGNTQYF	TGCGCCAGCAGCCACCCCCCGATAGGAAATACGCAGTATTTT
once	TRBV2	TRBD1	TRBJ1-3	CASKDRAGNTIYF	TGTGCCAGCAAGGACAGGGCTGGAAACACCATATATTTT
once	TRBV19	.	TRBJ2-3	CASSIDHVRTDTQYF	TGTGCCAGTAGTATAGATCATGTCCGCACAGATACGCAGTATTTT
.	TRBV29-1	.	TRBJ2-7	CSVAGTGLSYEQYF	TGCAGCGTTGCTGGGACGGGTCTTTCCTACGAGCAGTACTTC
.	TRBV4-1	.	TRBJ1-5	CASSQVGNQPQHF	TGCGCCAGCAGCCAAGTTGGGAATCAGCCCCAGCATTTT
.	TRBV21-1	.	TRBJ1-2	CASSKEQGRSYGYTF	TGTGCCAGCAGCAAAGAACAGGGCCGTAGCTATGGCTACACCTTC
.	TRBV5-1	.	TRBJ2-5	CASSADSYQETQYF	TGCGCCAGCAGCGCAGACTCGTATCAAGAGACCCAGTACTTC